Given below is one T cell receptor (beta chain) in context. The sample originates from a study of blood T cell repertoires in COVID-19. Study background: PBMCs, B-cell-depleted T cells, or T cells were the source of the cDNA or gDNA that made up the material.

As processed by the authors: Amplified reference gene primers provided the basis for estimating nucleated cell counts. Repertoires were generated with immunoSEQ multiplex PCR, while TCRdb's copy carries only in-frame clones and drops some. V and J calls and clone size are copied from that table; D and trimming were computed from the DNA. The table includes roughly 160,000 clones, around 84% detected once. The CDR3 spans 17 residues. CDR1 and CDR2 (germline): LNHDA, SQIVND (reference sequence). V was cut by 2 bases and J by 1 base, with 12 bases left in between. The material sequenced was peripheral blood. The clonotype was recovered from a man aged 50 to 60 with active or convalescent COVID-19. This rearrangement joins TRBV19 to TRBJ2-6; D is possibly TRBD1 (6 bases). The chain's CDR3 is CASSISTGPSGANVLTF. The CDR3 region has the DNA TGTGCCAGTAGTATATCGACAGGCCCTTCTGGGGCCAACGTCCTGACTTTC.